This T cell receptor (beta chain) was observed in a study of blood T cell repertoires in COVID-19 (dated by TCRdb to 2020 to 2021). Regarding the complete study: Samples from collaborators originated in the United States, Italy and Spain and spanned both the acute and convalescent phases of COVID-19. Sample metadata almost always included a de-identified subject ID, COVID-19 status, age in years and sex. Subjects who had been exposed to COVID-19, were actively infected with it, or had recovered from it provided the deeply sampled blood TCRbeta repertoires that made up the dataset. The material from the prospective study consisted of cDNA or gDNA derived from T cells, B-cell-depleted T cells, or PBMCs. The repertoires were released in a freely available public database meant as a resource for research on the immune response to SARS-CoV-2. The samples were drawn from the first 160 participants of the ongoing ImmuneRACE study and from 950 to 1,500 subjects provided by 6 global collaborators. HLA class I and class II types, where available, came from metadata supplied by the sample provider rather than from assay-based typing.

Results the study describes overall, beyond this receptor: Clinical and demographic metadata were provided uncurated, with the amount varying by source and participant.

The immunoSEQ Assay, a bias-controlled multiplex PCR, was used to amplify TCRbeta CDR3 regions from genomic DNA. The paper's processing steps were these. The number of nucleated cells in each sample was estimated from the amplification of reference gene primers within the assay. To quantify the absolute abundance of each unique TCRbeta CDR3 rearrangement, sequence reads were collapsed and filtered. For each sample, productive Simpson clonality was calculated as the square root of Simpson's diversity index across productive rearrangements. The table was pulled from immuneACCESS by TCRdb, which kept in-frame rearrangements only. Such tables lose some clones; where checked, under half of the loss comes from unresolved V genes, and the rest has no known cause. The DNA gave D and trimming, while V, J and clone size come from that table. The sample table shows fewer than 70,000 clones, and approximately 92% are seen once. The top ten hold about 8.9% of the sample.

Points on this clone: The target of this receptor is not known. Per-nucleotide qualities are absent, and no much larger clonotype sits a single base away.

The CDR3 measures 13 amino acids from cysteine to phenylalanine. Here the CDR3 DNA is all that survives: 39 bases in frame from base 1. The germline V gene (reference sequence) provides CDR1 SGHNT and CDR2 YYREEE. V and J lose 3 bases and 2 bases, and a span of 7 bases separates them. The collaborating institutions used their own protocols to collect whole blood in K2EDTA tubes. For TCRbeta analysis, collaborators shipped samples in one of three forms: frozen whole blood, isolated PBMCs, or DNA extracted from either of those sample types. The sequence came from a middle-aged man with active COVID-19. The rearranged chain carries TRBV5-4 and TRBJ2-3, with no reliable assignment of the D segment. Input material: peripheral blood. The base sequence is TGTGCCAGCAGCTCACTTCCCACAGATACGCAGTATTTT. It specifies CASSSLPTDTQYF.